Below, 2 T cell receptor beta chains from the same sample are listed, as sequenced in a study of T cell changes during pregnancy in multiple sclerosis. TCRdb's table, derived via immunoSEQ multiplex PCR, lists solely in-frame clones and lacks some. The data hold around 30,000 clones, with over 85% observed a single time. Sequenced material: CD8+ T cells from peripheral blood mononuclear cells, taken in the first trimester of pregnancy. The receptors originated from a female donor with multiple sclerosis, enrolled in a pregnancy study.

The chain employs TRBV12-5 and TRBJ2-1; D is unresolved. The CDR3 has 13 residues. The germline V gene encodes CDR1 LGHNT and CDR2 FRNRAP. The ends were cut back, 1 base at V and 3 bases at J, with 4 bases in the middle. CDR3 in amino acids: CASGLGLYNEQFF. The CDR3 coding sequence is TGTGCTAGTGGTTTGGGACTCTACAATGAGCAGTTCTTC.

The chain is built from TRBV10-1 and TRBJ2-7, with a tentative D call TRBD1 (8 bases). CDR1 and CDR2 from the germline V gene are WNHNN and SYGVQD (reference sequence). This CDR3 comprises 18 residues. The V and J ends lost 11 bases and 5 bases respectively, with 34 bases between them. The CDR3 here is CAHPGQGAKRGEKDEQYF. The CDR3 nucleotides are TGCGCCCACCCGGGGCAGGGGGCTAAGCGGGGAGAGAAGGACGAGCAGTACTTC.